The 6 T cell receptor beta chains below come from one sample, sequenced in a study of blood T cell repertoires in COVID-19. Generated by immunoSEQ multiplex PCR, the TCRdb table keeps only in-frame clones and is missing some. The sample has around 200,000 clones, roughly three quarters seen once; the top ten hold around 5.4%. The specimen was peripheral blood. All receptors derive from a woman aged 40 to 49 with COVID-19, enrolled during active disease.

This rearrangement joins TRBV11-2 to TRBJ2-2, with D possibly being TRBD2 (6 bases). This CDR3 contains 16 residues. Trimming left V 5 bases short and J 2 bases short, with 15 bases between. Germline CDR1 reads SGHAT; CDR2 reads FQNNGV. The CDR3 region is CASSIETGLNTGELFF. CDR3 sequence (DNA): TGTGCCAGCAGCATTGAAACGGGACTCAACACCGGGGAGCTGTTTTTT.

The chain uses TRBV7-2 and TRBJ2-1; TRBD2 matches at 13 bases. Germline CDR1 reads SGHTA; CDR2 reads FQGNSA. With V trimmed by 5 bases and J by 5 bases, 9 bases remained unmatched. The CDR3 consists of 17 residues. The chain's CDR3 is CASSIFHGTSGNNEQFF. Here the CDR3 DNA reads TGTGCCAGCAGCATCTTTCACGGGACTAGCGGGAACAATGAGCAGTTCTTC.

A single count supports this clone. CDR3 protein: CASSEEAGQTQYF. Here the CDR3 DNA reads TGTGCCAGCAGTGAAGAGGCAGGGCAGACCCAGTACTTC. V is TRBV2 and J is TRBJ2-5, with a weak D call TRBD1 (5 bases). The V and J ends lost 1 base and 6 bases respectively, with 9 bases between them. The CDR3 spans 13 residues. CDR1 is SNHLY and CDR2 is FYNNEI in the germline V gene.

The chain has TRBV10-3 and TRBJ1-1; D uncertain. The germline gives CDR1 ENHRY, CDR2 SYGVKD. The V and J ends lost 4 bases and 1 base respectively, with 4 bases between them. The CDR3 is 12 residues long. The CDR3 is CAISGQNTEAFF. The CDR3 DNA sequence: TGTGCCATCAGTGGACAGAACACTGAAGCTTTCTTT.

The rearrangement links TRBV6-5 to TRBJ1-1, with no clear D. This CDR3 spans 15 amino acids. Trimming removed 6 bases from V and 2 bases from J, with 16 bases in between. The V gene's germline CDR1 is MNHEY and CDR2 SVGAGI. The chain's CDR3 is CASSRRQAINTEAFF. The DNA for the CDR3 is TGTGCCAGCAGCCGACGGCAGGCGATAAACACTGAAGCTTTCTTT.

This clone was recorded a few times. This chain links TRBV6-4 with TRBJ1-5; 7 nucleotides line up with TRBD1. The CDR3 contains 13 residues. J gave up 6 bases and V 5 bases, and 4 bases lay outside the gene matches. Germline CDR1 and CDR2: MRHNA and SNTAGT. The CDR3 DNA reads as TGTGCCAGCAGTTTGGACAGGACTCAGCCCCAGCATTTT. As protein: CASSLDRTQPQHF.